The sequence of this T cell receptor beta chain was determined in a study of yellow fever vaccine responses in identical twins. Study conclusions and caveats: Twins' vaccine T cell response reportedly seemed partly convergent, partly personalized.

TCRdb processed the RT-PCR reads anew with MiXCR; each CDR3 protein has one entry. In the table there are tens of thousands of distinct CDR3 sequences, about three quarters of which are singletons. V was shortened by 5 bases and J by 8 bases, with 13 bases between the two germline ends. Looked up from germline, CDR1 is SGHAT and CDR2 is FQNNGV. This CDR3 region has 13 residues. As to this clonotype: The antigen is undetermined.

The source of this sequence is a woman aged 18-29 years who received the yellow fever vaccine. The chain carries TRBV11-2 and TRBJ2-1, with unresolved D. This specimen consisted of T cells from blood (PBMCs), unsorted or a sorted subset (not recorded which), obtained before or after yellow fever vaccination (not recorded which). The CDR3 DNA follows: TGTGCCAGCAGCCCCATAACCTCCGATGAGCAGTTCTTC. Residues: CASSPITSDEQFF.